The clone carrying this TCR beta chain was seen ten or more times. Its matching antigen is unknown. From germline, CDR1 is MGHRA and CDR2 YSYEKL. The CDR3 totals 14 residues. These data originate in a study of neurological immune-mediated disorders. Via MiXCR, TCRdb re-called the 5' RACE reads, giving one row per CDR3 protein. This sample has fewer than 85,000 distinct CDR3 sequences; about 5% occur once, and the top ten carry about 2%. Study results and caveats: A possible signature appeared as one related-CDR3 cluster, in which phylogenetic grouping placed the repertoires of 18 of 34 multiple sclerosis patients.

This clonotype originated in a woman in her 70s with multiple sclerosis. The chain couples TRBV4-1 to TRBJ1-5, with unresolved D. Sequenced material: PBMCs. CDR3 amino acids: CATGGLYSNQPQHF. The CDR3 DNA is TGCGCAACGGGAGGGCTGTATAGCAATCAGCCCCAGCATTTT.